This T cell receptor beta chain was identified during a study of IL-32 and malignant T cell survival in cutaneous lymphoma (dated by TCRdb to about 2021). Regarding the study in general: Whether the surviving TCR Vbeta+ T cells in IL-32 cultures were the malignant clone rather than benign T cells sharing that Vbeta was tested by high-throughput TCR sequencing. Samples from two CTCL donors were studied by high-throughput TCR sequencing, and IL-32beta was confirmed to support malignant T cell survival in vitro.

In the germline V gene (reference sequence), CDR1 corresponds to SGHNT and CDR2 to YYREEE. The CDR3 holds 14 amino acids from the cysteine to the phenylalanine. Just the 42-base CDR3 DNA is kept, in frame starting at base 1. V is cut by 4 bases and J by 0 bases, and the space between the germline ends is 9 bases. This clone was counted a single time. The antigen it binds to is not known. Base qualities were left out, and no much larger clone turns up one base away. Genomic DNA was extracted with the QIAamp DNA Mini kit and was profiled by immunoSEQ with about 100-400 ng of DNA template. The immuneACCESS repertoire file appears here via TCRdb, limited to in-frame rearrangements. These files lack a portion of the clones; in checked studies, under half of the deficit traces to unresolved V genes, and the cause of the others is not known. The sample table lists around 2,000 clones, 82% of them with a count of one. The ten largest account for around 55% of the sample.

Here is what the overall study found, with its caveats: The kinetics of enhanced malignant T cell survival in culture differed somewhat between CTCL blood donors. IL-32beta appeared to promote malignant T cell survival in vitro by inducing large CD14+ antigen-presenting cells that lowered apoptosis. Persistence of malignant T cell TCRs after in vitro culture with IL-32beta was shown by TCR sequencing. The methods did not state the exact culture duration for the TCR-sequenced samples.

Blood samples came from patients with leukemic cutaneous T cell lymphoma (Sezary syndrome) treated at a US cutaneous lymphoma program. Peripheral blood mononuclear cells were isolated from patient blood by Ficoll centrifugation. The sequenced sample was blood, obtained on day 0. The TCR sequence derives from a human donor with cutaneous T cell lymphoma. The rearranged segments are TRBV5-4 and TRBJ2-3; no D gene can be assigned with confidence. This receptor has the CDR3 CASSPPTSTDTQYF. The DNA reads TGTGCCAGCAGCCCACCCACTAGCACAGATACGCAGTATTTT.